Listed below are T cell receptor beta chains from one sample, sequenced in a study of blood T cells in healthy people across ages. MiXCR, applied by TCRdb to the 5' RACE reads, yields one record per CDR3 protein. The data hold some 1.4 million distinct CDR3 sequences, with approximately 38% observed a single time. Sequenced sample: blood. These receptor sequences come from a woman aged 18-35 years in good health. CDR3s include the opening cysteine and the closing phenylalanine or tryptophan. A D gene is named only where the DNA matches it firmly. Only part of the rows carry a size: once, few, many, or a class if the clone is expanded.

v_call: TRBV12-3/TRBV12-4; clone_size: few; j_call: TRBJ2-1; d_call: -; cdr3_nt: TGTGCCAGCAGAGACCCGAACTCTACCGAGCAGTTCTTC; cdr3_aa: CASRDPNSTEQFF
v_call: TRBV27; clone_size: -; j_call: TRBJ2-5; d_call: -; cdr3_nt: TGTGCCATCGGACGACCTGACGAGACCCAGTACTTC; cdr3_aa: CAIGRPDETQYF
v_call: TRBV7-6; clone_size: -; j_call: TRBJ2-1; d_call: TRBD2; cdr3_nt: TGTGCCAGCAGCTTAGCGGCTAGCGGGGTTGGGGATGAGCAGTTCTTC; cdr3_aa: CASSLAASGVGDEQFF
v_call: TRBV20-1; clone_size: few; j_call: TRBJ1-4; d_call: -; cdr3_nt: TGCAGTGCTAGACCCCGCCCCGTCTGGCTCGATGAAAAACTGTTTTTT; cdr3_aa: CSARPRPVWLDEKLFF
v_call: TRBV5-5; clone_size: few; j_call: TRBJ1-1; d_call: TRBD1; cdr3_nt: TGTGCCAGCAGCTTGGAGGGGGACAGGGACCCTTTCTTT; cdr3_aa: CASSLEGDRDPFF
v_call: TRBV27; clone_size: few; j_call: TRBJ2-1; d_call: TRBD2; cdr3_nt: TGTGCCAGCAGTTTTCGACTAGCGGGGGGCGTCTCCTACAATGAGCAGTTCTTC; cdr3_aa: CASSFRLAGGVSYNEQFF
v_call: TRBV12-5; clone_size: few; j_call: TRBJ1-2; d_call: -; cdr3_nt: TGTGCTAGTGGTTTGAGCTCTGAAGTGACTAACTATGGCTACACCTTC; cdr3_aa: CASGLSSEVTNYGYTF
v_call: TRBV5-1; clone_size: -; j_call: TRBJ1-1; d_call: -; cdr3_nt: TGCGCCAGCAGCTTGTGGCGTGAGGCTGGCCCTGAAGCTTTCTTT; cdr3_aa: CASSLWREAGPEAFF
v_call: TRBV5-1; clone_size: few; j_call: TRBJ2-4; d_call: -; cdr3_nt: TGCGCCAGCAGCTTTAGTACAAACCTAGCCAAAAACATTCAGTACTTC; cdr3_aa: CASSFSTNLAKNIQYF
v_call: TRBV7-2; clone_size: -; j_call: TRBJ1-2; d_call: -; cdr3_nt: TGTGCCAGCAGCTTAGAGCCCACGGGGTATGGCGGCTACACCTTC; cdr3_aa: CASSLEPTGYGGYTF
v_call: TRBV6-6; clone_size: many; j_call: TRBJ1-1; d_call: -; cdr3_nt: TGTGCCAGCAGTTACGGGGCCGAGAACACTGAAGCTTTCTTT; cdr3_aa: CASSYGAENTEAFF
v_call: TRBV7-9; clone_size: -; j_call: TRBJ2-5; d_call: -; cdr3_nt: TGTGCCAGCAGCCCATCGGGGGTCAGGGGAGAGACCCAGTACTTC; cdr3_aa: CASSPSGVRGETQYF
v_call: TRBV5-1; clone_size: few; j_call: TRBJ2-3; d_call: -; cdr3_nt: TGCGCCAGCAGCTTGGAGGGGACTAGCACAGATACGCAGTATTTT; cdr3_aa: CASSLEGTSTDTQYF
v_call: TRBV10-3; clone_size: -; j_call: TRBJ2-7; d_call: -; cdr3_nt: TGTGCCATCAACGGGGCAGCCGCACCCTACGAGCAGTACTTC; cdr3_aa: CAINGAAAPYEQYF
v_call: TRBV6-5; clone_size: -; j_call: TRBJ2-7; d_call: -; cdr3_nt: TGTGCCAGCAACCCTACAGGGATTTCCTACGAGCAGTACTTC; cdr3_aa: CASNPTGISYEQYF
v_call: TRBV5-1; clone_size: -; j_call: TRBJ1-2; d_call: TRBD1; cdr3_nt: TGCGCCAGTAGCTTGGCCGGACAGGACTGGGGCTACACCTTC; cdr3_aa: CASSLAGQDWGYTF
v_call: TRBV30; clone_size: once; j_call: TRBJ1-2; d_call: -; cdr3_nt: TGTGCCTGGCTACTCCAAGGGCAGACTAACTATGGCTACACCTTC; cdr3_aa: CAWLLQGQTNYGYTF
v_call: TRBV6-2/TRBV6-3; clone_size: -; j_call: TRBJ2-7; d_call: -; cdr3_nt: TGTGCCAGCAGTGACGGACTAAGTCTCAGCGAGCAGTACTTC; cdr3_aa: CASSDGLSLSEQYF
v_call: TRBV2; clone_size: -; j_call: TRBJ2-7; d_call: -; cdr3_nt: TGTGCCACCCGGGACTTAAGCTCCTACGAGCAGTACTTC; cdr3_aa: CATRDLSSYEQYF
v_call: TRBV2; clone_size: -; j_call: TRBJ2-1; d_call: -; cdr3_nt: TGTGCCAGCTTGCGGGGAGGCCTGGGTGAGCAGTTCTTC; cdr3_aa: CASLRGGLGEQFF
v_call: TRBV5-1; clone_size: few; j_call: TRBJ1-4; d_call: TRBD1; cdr3_nt: TGCGCCGCACCTGAAGGGGGCCGTGAAAAACTGTTTTTT; cdr3_aa: CAAPEGGREKLFF
v_call: TRBV20-1; clone_size: -; j_call: TRBJ1-2; d_call: TRBD1; cdr3_nt: TGCAGTGCCCCGACAGGGGGCGGCCAATATGGCTACACCTTC; cdr3_aa: CSAPTGGGQYGYTF
v_call: TRBV28; clone_size: -; j_call: TRBJ2-1; d_call: -; cdr3_nt: TGTGCCAGCAGATCCCCACCGGGAGAGCAGTTCTTC; cdr3_aa: CASRSPPGEQFF
v_call: TRBV4-1; clone_size: few; j_call: TRBJ1-2; d_call: TRBD1; cdr3_nt: TGCGCCAGCAGCCAACGGACAGGGGGTGATGGCTACACCTTC; cdr3_aa: CASSQRTGGDGYTF
v_call: TRBV12-3/TRBV12-4; clone_size: -; j_call: TRBJ2-3; d_call: -; cdr3_nt: TGTGCCAGCACCAGCCCTGGCCATCCGCAGTATTTT; cdr3_aa: CASTSPGHPQYF
v_call: TRBV7-9; clone_size: -; j_call: TRBJ1-2; d_call: -; cdr3_nt: TGTGCCATCATAGGTCCCGCAGGGTATGGCTACACCTTC; cdr3_aa: CAIIGPAGYGYTF
v_call: TRBV15; clone_size: -; j_call: TRBJ2-1; d_call: -; cdr3_nt: TGTGCCACCAGCAGAGGAAAGCCTTCCTACGAGCAGTTCTTC; cdr3_aa: CATSRGKPSYEQFF
v_call: TRBV4-1; clone_size: -; j_call: TRBJ1-1; d_call: -; cdr3_nt: TGCGCCAGCAGCTTGGAGGGCGTCCCGGGCACTGAAGCTTTCTTT; cdr3_aa: CASSLEGVPGTEAFF
v_call: TRBV10-3; clone_size: once; j_call: TRBJ1-1; d_call: -; cdr3_nt: TGTGCCATCAGGGTGGACAGCTTGAACACTGAAGCTTTCTTT; cdr3_aa: CAIRVDSLNTEAFF
v_call: TRBV12-3/TRBV12-4; clone_size: -; j_call: TRBJ2-5; d_call: -; cdr3_nt: TGTGCCAGTACAGTTACAGGGCCTCAAGAGACCCAGTACTTC; cdr3_aa: CASTVTGPQETQYF
v_call: TRBV20-1; clone_size: few; j_call: TRBJ2-7; d_call: -; cdr3_nt: TGCAGTGCTGAAGGGACTCAGTACGAGCAGTACTTC; cdr3_aa: CSAEGTQYEQYF
v_call: TRBV6-1; clone_size: few; j_call: TRBJ2-3; d_call: -; cdr3_nt: TGTGCCAGCAGTGACCTGCAAGATCCCACGGTCGCAGATACGCAGTATTTT; cdr3_aa: CASSDLQDPTVADTQYF
v_call: TRBV3-1; clone_size: few; j_call: TRBJ1-1; d_call: -; cdr3_nt: TGTGCCAGCAGCCAAAGGGTCCCCGGGACAGAAGCTTTCTTT; cdr3_aa: CASSQRVPGTEAFF
v_call: TRBV7-2; clone_size: -; j_call: TRBJ2-3; d_call: -; cdr3_nt: TGTGCCAGCAGCCCCGGCGCGGTATTCACAGATACGCAGTATTTT; cdr3_aa: CASSPGAVFTDTQYF
v_call: TRBV3-1; clone_size: few; j_call: TRBJ2-3; d_call: -; cdr3_nt: TGTGCCAGCAGCCAAGTTCCGGTCCCGGCGCAGTATTTT; cdr3_aa: CASSQVPVPAQYF
v_call: TRBV12-3/TRBV12-4; clone_size: -; j_call: TRBJ1-4; d_call: -; cdr3_nt: TGTGCCAGCAGTTTCAAGGCCGCCGCCCAGGGGATTAATGAAAAAGTGTTTTTT; cdr3_aa: CASSFKAAAQGINEKVFF